These T cell receptor beta chains were read from a single sample in a study of cytomegalovirus exposure and HLA in healthy donors. TCRdb keeps only in-frame clones here, not all; method: immunoSEQ multiplex PCR. This table has roughly 75,000 clones, around four fifths appearing once. Sequencing was carried out using PBMCs. These receptors were collected from a man aged 30 to 45 in good health and CMV-seronegative. CDR3s include the opening cysteine and the closing phenylalanine or tryptophan. A D gene is named only where the DNA matches it firmly. Clone size, where shown, is once, few, many, or a class for clones that have expanded.

>TRBD1|-|TRBJ2-2|TRBV9
CASSVGTGESGELFF
TGTGCCAGCAGCGTTGGGACAGGGGAATCCGGGGAGCTGTTTTTT
>TRBD2|-|TRBJ2-1|TRBV5-6
CASSSLIAGKGPDNEQFF
TGTGCCAGCAGCTCCTTAATAGCGGGAAAGGGACCCGACAATGAGCAGTTCTTC
>-|-|TRBJ2-7|TRBV28
CASSGNIYEQYF
TGTGCCAGCTCGGGGAACATCTACGAGCAGTACTTC
>TRBD2|once|TRBJ2-1|TRBV4-3
CASSQGDSGSDEQFF
TGCGCCAGCAGCCAAGGGGATAGCGGGAGTGATGAGCAGTTCTTC
>TRBD2|-|TRBJ2-2|TRBV5-4
CASSRGLAGLNTGELFF
TGTGCCAGCAGCCGGGGACTAGCGGGACTCAACACCGGGGAGCTGTTTTTT
>TRBD1|once|TRBJ1-2|TRBV7-2
CASSQDRDYGYTF
TGTGCCAGCAGCCAGGACAGGGACTATGGCTACACCTTC
>-|-|TRBJ2-7|TRBV2
CASRDQRVEQYF
TGTGCCAGCCGGGACCAGCGGGTCGAGCAGTACTTC
>-|-|TRBJ2-3|TRBV5-5
CASSLDRVADTQYF
TGTGCCAGCAGCTTGGACAGGGTCGCAGATACGCAGTATTTT
>TRBD2|-|TRBJ2-3|TRBV19
CASSMSLAGSTDTQYF
TGTGCCAGTAGTATGAGTCTAGCGGGAAGCACAGATACGCAGTATTTT
>-|few|TRBJ1-2|TRBV28
CASSQRTGSYGYTF
TGTGCCAGCAGTCAAAGGACGGGGTCCTATGGCTACACCTTC
>TRBD1|-|TRBJ2-5|TRBV5-5
CASSFTLTGGRETQYF
TGTGCCAGCAGCTTTACCCTGACAGGGGGTAGAGAGACCCAGTACTTC
>-|-|TRBJ1-1|TRBV4-1
CASSHHRDSTEAFF
TGCGCCAGCAGCCACCACAGGGATAGCACTGAAGCTTTCTTT
>TRBD1|few|TRBJ2-1|TRBV6-5
CASTQQGGGNEQFF
TGTGCCAGCACCCAACAGGGGGGAGGCAATGAGCAGTTCTTC
>TRBD2|-|TRBJ2-1|TRBV4-2
CASSQDRGGTYNEQFF
TGTGCCAGCAGCCAGGACCGCGGGGGAACCTACAATGAGCAGTTCTTC
>-|-|TRBJ1-5|TRBV19
CASSSPGRNQPQHF
TGTGCCAGTAGTAGTCCAGGGCGCAATCAGCCCCAGCATTTT
>TRBD2|-|TRBJ2-1|TRBV5-1
CASSSTSGGINEQFF
TGCGCCAGCAGCTCAACTAGCGGGGGGATTAATGAGCAGTTCTTC
>TRBD1|-|TRBJ2-1|TRBV7-3
CASSATGSSYNEQFF
TGTGCCAGCAGCGCGACAGGGAGCTCCTACAATGAGCAGTTCTTC
>TRBD2|-|TRBJ2-1|TRBV9
CASSQGGGNYNEQFF
TGTGCCAGCAGTCAAGGCGGGGGGAACTACAATGAGCAGTTCTTC
>TRBD1|-|TRBJ1-4|TRBV7-9
CASSLDRGGGNEKLFF
TGTGCCAGCAGCCTTGACAGGGGAGGGGGTAATGAAAAACTGTTTTTT
>TRBD2|-|TRBJ2-1|TRBV6-4
CASSETSGNNEQFF
TGTGCCAGCAGTGAAACTAGCGGAAACAATGAGCAGTTCTTC
>-|once|TRBJ2-1|TRBV11-3
CASSLVGRSSYNEQFF
TGTGCCAGCAGCTTAGTGGGGCGAAGCTCCTACAATGAGCAGTTCTTC
>-|-|TRBJ1-2|TRBV7-3
CASRLTGYDGYTF
TGTGCCAGCAGACTAACAGGGTACGATGGCTACACCTTC
>TRBD1|-|TRBJ1-1|TRBV6-1
CASSEVRTGRRTEAFF
TGTGCCAGCAGTGAAGTGCGGACAGGGAGGAGGACTGAAGCTTTCTTT
>TRBD2|once|TRBJ2-1|TRBV5-4
CASSSPGLAGNEQFF
TGTGCCAGCAGCTCACCGGGACTAGCGGGCAATGAGCAGTTCTTC
>-|-|TRBJ1-5|TRBV11-2
CASSPHSNQPQHF
TGTGCCAGCAGCCCCCATAGCAATCAGCCCCAGCATTTT
>TRBD2|-|TRBJ2-5|TRBV25-1
CASSDSLAGRTQYF
TGTGCCAGCAGTGATAGTTTAGCGGGCCGGACCCAGTACTTC
>-|once|TRBJ1-1|TRBV5-1
CASTQPGSGNTEAFF
TGCGCCAGCACCCAACCGGGATCGGGTAACACTGAAGCTTTCTTT
>TRBD1|once|TRBJ2-1|TRBV9
CASSPRPTGWYDNEQFF
TGTGCCAGCAGCCCCCGCCCGACAGGGTGGTATGACAATGAGCAGTTCTTC
>-|-|TRBJ2-6|TRBV4-3
CASSQDGGGANVLTF
TGCGCCAGCAGCCAAGATGGGGGCGGGGCCAACGTCCTGACTTTC
>-|-|TRBJ2-7|TRBV19
CASYYGAEDFYEQYF
TGTGCCAGTTATTATGGGGCGGAAGATTTCTACGAGCAGTACTTC
>-|-|TRBJ1-5|TRBV25-1
CASVTGTRGFSNQPQHF
TGTGCCAGTGTTACCGGGACAAGGGGATTCAGCAATCAGCCCCAGCATTTT
>-|-|TRBJ2-5|TRBV7-9
CASSFREPQETQYF
TGTGCCAGCAGCTTTAGGGAGCCCCAAGAGACCCAGTACTTC
>-|-|TRBJ2-5|TRBV11-2
CASSTGLDSYQETQYF
TGTGCCAGCAGCACAGGACTGGACAGCTACCAAGAGACCCAGTACTTC
>-|-|TRBJ2-1|TRBV5-1
CASSLGDWAYNEQFF
TGCGCCAGCAGCTTGGGGGACTGGGCTTACAATGAGCAGTTCTTC
>TRBD1|few|TRBJ2-7|TRBV19
CASSPGQGEYEQYF
TGTGCCAGTAGCCCGGGACAGGGGGAATACGAGCAGTACTTC
>TRBD1|-|TRBJ2-7|TRBV6-6
CASKGGSEQYF
TGTGCCAGCAAAGGGGGCAGCGAGCAGTACTTC
>-|-|TRBJ2-3|TRBV7-2
CASSSYRTGRDTQYF
TGTGCCAGCAGCTCATACAGGACGGGTAGGGATACGCAGTATTTT
>-|-|TRBJ2-3|TRBV7-9
CASSLREAGDTQYF
TGTGCCAGCAGCTTGAGAGAGGCCGGGGATACGCAGTATTTT
>-|few|TRBJ2-1|TRBV18
CASSPHLGQYNEQFF
TGTGCCAGCTCTCCTCACTTAGGACAGTACAATGAGCAGTTCTTC
>TRBD1|-|TRBJ2-7|TRBV6-5
CASIGQGAYEQYF
TGTGCCAGCATAGGACAGGGGGCCTACGAGCAGTACTTC
>TRBD2|-|TRBJ2-7|TRBV27
CASGLAGGRKEQYF
TGTGCCAGCGGTTTAGCGGGGGGGCGGAAAGAGCAGTACTTC
>-|-|TRBJ1-1|TRBV30
CAWSQGFTEAFF
TGTGCCTGGAGTCAGGGATTCACTGAAGCTTTCTTT
>TRBD2|-|TRBJ2-1|TRBV7-2
CASSPPGGRTRYNEQFF
TGTGCCAGCAGCCCGCCGGGCGGGAGGACGAGATACAATGAGCAGTTCTTC
>-|-|TRBJ1-5|TRBV27
CASSLPNQPQHF
TGTGCCAGCAGTTTACCAAATCAGCCCCAGCATTTT
>-|once|TRBJ2-1|TRBV11-3
CASSLAGLSNEQFF
TGTGCCAGCAGCTTGGCGGGGTTGAGCAATGAGCAGTTCTTC
>TRBD1|once|TRBJ2-2|TRBV7-2
CASSLSDRARLSGELFF
TGTGCCAGCAGCCTTTCGGACAGGGCCCGTTTGTCCGGGGAGCTGTTTTTT
>TRBD1|once|TRBJ1-2|TRBV7-2
CASSFQGQGAYGYTF
TGTGCCAGCAGCTTCCAAGGACAGGGCGCCTATGGCTACACCTTC
>-|-|TRBJ2-1|TRBV6-5
CASSSGLHLTYNEQFF
TGTGCCAGCAGTTCGGGACTCCACCTCACCTACAATGAGCAGTTCTTC
>TRBD2|-|TRBJ2-1|TRBV11-2
CASQQTSGGSEQFF
TGTGCCAGCCAGCAGACTAGCGGGGGGAGTGAGCAGTTCTTC
>-|-|TRBJ2-4|TRBV14
CASSQDSAGGFAKNIQYF
TGTGCCAGCAGCCAAGATAGCGCTGGCGGGTTTGCCAAAAACATTCAGTACTTC
>-|few|TRBJ1-5|TRBV6-6
CASCLDRYSNQPQHF
TGTGCCAGCTGCCTTGACAGATATAGCAATCAGCCCCAGCATTTT
>-|few|TRBJ2-1|TRBV6-4
CASGAEGSSYNEQFF
TGTGCCAGCGGAGCGGAAGGGAGCTCCTACAATGAGCAGTTCTTC
>-|-|TRBJ1-3|TRBV4-1
CASSQGRGSGNTIYF
TGCGCCAGCAGCCAAGGCAGGGGCTCTGGAAACACCATATATTTT
>-|once|TRBJ2-2|TRBV10-1
CASSGGYVRQENTGELFF
TGCGCCAGCAGCGGAGGGTATGTGAGGCAAGAGAACACCGGGGAGCTGTTTTTT
>-|-|TRBJ1-6|TRBV7-9
CASSLYEGSPLHF
TGTGCCAGCAGCTTATACGAGGGATCACCCCTCCACTTT